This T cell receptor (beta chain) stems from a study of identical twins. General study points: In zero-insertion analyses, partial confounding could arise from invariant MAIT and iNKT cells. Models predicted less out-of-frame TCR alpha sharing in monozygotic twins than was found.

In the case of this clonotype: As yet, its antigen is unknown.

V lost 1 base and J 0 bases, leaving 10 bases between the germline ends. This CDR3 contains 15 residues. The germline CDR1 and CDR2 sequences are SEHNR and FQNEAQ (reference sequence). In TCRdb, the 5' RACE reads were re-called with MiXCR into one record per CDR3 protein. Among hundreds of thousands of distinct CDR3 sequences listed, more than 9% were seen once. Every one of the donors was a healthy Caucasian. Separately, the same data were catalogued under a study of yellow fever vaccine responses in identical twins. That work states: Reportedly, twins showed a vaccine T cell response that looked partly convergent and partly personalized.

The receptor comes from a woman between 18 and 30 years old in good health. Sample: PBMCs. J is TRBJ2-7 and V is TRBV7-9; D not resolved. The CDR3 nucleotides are TGTGCCAGCAGCTTAGGACTGGGAAGCTCCTACGAGCAGTACGTC. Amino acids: CASSLGLGSSYEQYV.